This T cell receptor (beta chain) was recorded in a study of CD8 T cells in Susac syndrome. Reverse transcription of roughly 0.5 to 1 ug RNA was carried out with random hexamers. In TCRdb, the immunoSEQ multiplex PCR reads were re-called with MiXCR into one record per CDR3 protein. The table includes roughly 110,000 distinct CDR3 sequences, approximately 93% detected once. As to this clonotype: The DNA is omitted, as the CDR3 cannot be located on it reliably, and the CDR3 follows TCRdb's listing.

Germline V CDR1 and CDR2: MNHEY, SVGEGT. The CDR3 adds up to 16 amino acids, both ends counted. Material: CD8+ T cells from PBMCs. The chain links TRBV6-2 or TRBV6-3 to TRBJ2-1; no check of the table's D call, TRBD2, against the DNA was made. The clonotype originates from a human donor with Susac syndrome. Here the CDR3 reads CASSSSTSGDYNEQFF.